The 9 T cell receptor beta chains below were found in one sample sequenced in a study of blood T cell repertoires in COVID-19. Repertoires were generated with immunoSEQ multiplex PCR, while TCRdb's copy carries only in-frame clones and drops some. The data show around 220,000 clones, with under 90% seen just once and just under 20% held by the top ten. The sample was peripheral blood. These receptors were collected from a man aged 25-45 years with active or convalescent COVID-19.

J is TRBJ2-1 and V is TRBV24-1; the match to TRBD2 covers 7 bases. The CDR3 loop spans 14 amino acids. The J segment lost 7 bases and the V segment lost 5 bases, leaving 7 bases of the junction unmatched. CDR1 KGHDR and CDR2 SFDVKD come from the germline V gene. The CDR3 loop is CATSVGGSFNEQFF. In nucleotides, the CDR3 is TGTGCCACCAGTGTGGGGGGGTCCTTTAATGAGCAGTTCTTC.

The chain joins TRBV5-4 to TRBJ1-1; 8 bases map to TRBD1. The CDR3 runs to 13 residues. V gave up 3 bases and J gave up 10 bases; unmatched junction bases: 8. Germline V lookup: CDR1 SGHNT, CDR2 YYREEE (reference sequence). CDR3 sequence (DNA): TGTGCCAGCAGCTCTCAGGGGGCTAATGGAGCTTTCTTT. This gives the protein CASSSQGANGAFF. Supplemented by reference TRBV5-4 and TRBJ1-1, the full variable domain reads ETGVTQSPTHLIKTRGQQVTLRCSSQSGHNTVSWYQQALGQGPQFIFQYYREEENGRGNFPPRFSGLQFPNYSSELNVNALELDDSALYLCASSSQGANGAFFGQGTRLTVV.

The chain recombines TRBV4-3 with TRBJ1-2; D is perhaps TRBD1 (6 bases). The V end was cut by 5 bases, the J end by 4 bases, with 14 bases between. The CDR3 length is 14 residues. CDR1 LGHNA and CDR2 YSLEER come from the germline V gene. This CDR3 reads CASSLRETGYGYTF. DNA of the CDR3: TGCGCCAGCAGCTTGCGAGAGACAGGCTATGGCTACACCTTC.

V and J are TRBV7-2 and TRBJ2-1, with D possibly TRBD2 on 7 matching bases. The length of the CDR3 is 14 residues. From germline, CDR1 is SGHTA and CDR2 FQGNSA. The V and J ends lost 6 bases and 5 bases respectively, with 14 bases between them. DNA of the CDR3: TGTGCCAGCAGTAGGGGGGGATCAAACAATGAGCAGTTCTTC. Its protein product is CASSRGGSNNEQFF.

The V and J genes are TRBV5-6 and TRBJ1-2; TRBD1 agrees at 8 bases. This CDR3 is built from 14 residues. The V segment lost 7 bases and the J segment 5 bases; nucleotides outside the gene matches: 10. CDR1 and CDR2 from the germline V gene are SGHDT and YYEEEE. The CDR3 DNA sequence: TGTGCCAGCGCAGGACAGGGACAAGGTTATGGCTACACCTTC. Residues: CASAGQGQGYGYTF.

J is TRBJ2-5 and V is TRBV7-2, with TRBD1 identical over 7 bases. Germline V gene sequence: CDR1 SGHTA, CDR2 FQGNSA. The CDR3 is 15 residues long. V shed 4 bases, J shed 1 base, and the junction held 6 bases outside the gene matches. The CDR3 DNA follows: TGTGCCAGCAGCTGGGACAGCTCACCCCAAGAGACCCAGTACTTC. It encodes CASSWDSSPQETQYF.

In DNA form, the CDR3 reads TGTGCCAGCAGTACGGGGACAGGGGAAGCTTTCTTT. Amino acids: CASSTGTGEAFF. The V gene is TRBV6-5, the J gene TRBJ1-1; 9 nucleotides match TRBD1. Germline values: CDR1 MNHEY, CDR2 SVGAGI. This CDR3 contains 12 residues. After removal of 5 bases from V and 8 bases from J, the junction contained 3 bases not matched to a gene.

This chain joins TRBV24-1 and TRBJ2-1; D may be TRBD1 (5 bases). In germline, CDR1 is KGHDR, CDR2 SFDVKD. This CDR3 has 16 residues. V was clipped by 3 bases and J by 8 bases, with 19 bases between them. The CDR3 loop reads CATSDASLAGSHEQFF. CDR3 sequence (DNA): TGTGCCACCAGTGATGCGAGCCTTGCAGGGTCCCATGAGCAGTTCTTC.

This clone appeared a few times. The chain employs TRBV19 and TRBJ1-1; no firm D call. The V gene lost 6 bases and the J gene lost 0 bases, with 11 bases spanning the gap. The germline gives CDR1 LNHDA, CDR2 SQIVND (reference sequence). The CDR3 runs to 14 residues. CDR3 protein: CASSPGAVNTEAFF. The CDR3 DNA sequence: TGTGCCAGTAGCCCGGGAGCAGTGAACACTGAAGCTTTCTTT.